This TCR beta chain was obtained from a study of post-analysis software for immune sequencing data. Study-wide results and caveats: Patients showed TRBV5-6, TRBV5-1 and TRBV20-1 among roughly 5 TRBV segments more frequent than in controls.

Unique molecular identifiers tagged the TCR beta cDNA libraries. TCRdb itself ran the PCR reads through MiXCR, one entry per CDR3 protein. The top ten hold around 11% of the sample, which has hundreds of thousands of distinct CDR3 sequences, about 60% seen once. Deletions cut 0 bases from V and 1 base from J, with 10 bases between. Germline V gene lookup returns CDR1 SNHLY and CDR2 FYNNEI. This CDR3 is built from 15 residues. This clonotype was observed a few times. Its antigen is not known. This clonotype was obtained from a girl aged 2 to 10 with multiple sclerosis. V is TRBV2 and J is TRBJ2-7, with a weak D call TRBD1 (5 bases). The source material was blood. The CDR3 is CASSEARTFSYEQYF. The DNA of the CDR3 is TGTGCCAGCAGTGAAGCGAGGACATTTTCCTACGAGCAGTACTTC.